These 7 T cell receptor beta chains were sequenced from one sample in a study of blood T cell repertoires in COVID-19. TCRdb's table, derived via immunoSEQ multiplex PCR, lists solely in-frame clones and lacks some. The table shows roughly 69,000 clones, with 85% to 90% occurring only once. The material sequenced was peripheral blood. These receptors all come from a man over 45 with active COVID-19.

The chain couples TRBV19 to TRBJ1-4; TRBD1 matches at 8 bases. CDR3 length: 14 amino acids. Germline V lookup: CDR1 LNHDA, CDR2 SQIVND (reference sequence). J lost 3 bases, V lost 7 bases, and 4 bases had no gene match. The CDR3 reads CASKLTGANEKLFF. CDR3 nucleotides: TGTGCCAGTAAATTGACAGGGGCTAATGAAAAACTGTTTTTT.

The V and J genes are TRBV25-1 and TRBJ1-4; possible D gene TRBD1, 5 bases. Germline lookup yields CDR1 MGHDK and CDR2 SYGVNS. Trimming took off 1 base at V and 4 bases at J, with 10 bases between the two ends. CDR3 length: 15 amino acids. CDR3 loop: CASSELGQSNEKLFF. The CDR3 coding sequence is TGTGCCAGCAGTGAATTGGGGCAGAGTAATGAAAAACTGTTTTTT.

V usage is TRBV2 and J usage is TRBJ2-7, with 8 bases matching TRBD2. CDR1 SNHLY and CDR2 FYNNEI come from the germline V gene. With 6 bases clipped from V and 5 bases from J, the junction kept 6 bases outside the gene matches. The length of the CDR3 is 13 residues. The DNA of the CDR3 is TGTGCCAGCAGGATAGCGGGGCCGAACGAGCAGTACTTC. This encodes CASRIAGPNEQYF.

V gene TRBV10-3 combines with J gene TRBJ2-3; D is ambiguous. Germline CDR1 ENHRY, CDR2 SYGVKD. V dropped 7 bases and J dropped 1 base, with 9 bases sitting between them. The CDR3 totals 13 residues. CDR3 DNA sequence: TGTGCCATCACAAGTAGTGGCACAGATACGCAGTATTTT. Amino acids: CAITSSGTDTQYF.

In its sample, this clone was seen a few times. This chain connects TRBV5-1 to TRBJ1-2; TRBD1 matches 10 bases. The V gene's germline CDR1 is SGHRS and CDR2 YFSETQ. The CDR3 has 15 residues. J was trimmed by 4 bases and V by 5 bases; bases with no gene match: 8. CDR3 DNA: TGCGCCAGCAGTCAGGCCGGGACAGGGGCCTATGGCTACACCTTC. This gives the protein CASSQAGTGAYGYTF.

This chain connects TRBV28 to TRBJ1-5; D possibly corresponds to TRBD1 (5 bases). V lost 1 base to trimming and J lost 6 bases, with 10 bases between them. This CDR3 spans 14 amino acids. Germline CDR1 reads MDHEN; CDR2 reads SYDVKM. The CDR3 is CASSLSLGGQPQHF. The CDR3 DNA reads as TGTGCCAGCAGTTTATCTCTGGGGGGTCAGCCCCAGCATTTT.

This chain links TRBV5-4 with TRBJ2-2; TRBD2 aligns across 10 bases. V was pared by 3 bases and J by 1 base, with 0 bases of the junction left unmatched. This CDR3 region has 15 residues. The germline CDR1 and CDR2 sequences are SGHNT and YYREEE (reference sequence). The CDR3 DNA reads as TGTGCCAGCAGCTGGACTAGCGGGAACACCGGGGAGCTGTTTTTT. It translates to CASSWTSGNTGELFF.